The sequence of this T cell receptor beta chain was determined in a study of control samples from healthy donors and cancer patients. Per the germline V gene, CDR1 is LNHDA and CDR2 is SQIVND (reference sequence). J gave up 0 bases and V 4 bases, and 2 bases lay outside the gene matches. The CDR3 sequence is 14 residues long. Repertoires were generated with immunoSEQ multiplex PCR, while TCRdb's copy carries only in-frame clones and drops some. The sample shows over 150,000 clones, less than 95% of them seen only once. In this sample, this clone turned up once. V is TRBV19 and J is TRBJ2-5; 7 bases are shared with TRBD1. Sample: PBMCs. The receptor was derived from a man aged 60 to 75 with colorectal cancer. The CDR3 spells CASSSGQDQETQYF. The CDR3 DNA sequence: TGTGCCAGTAGTAGCGGACAGGACCAAGAGACCCAGTACTTC.